This section outlines one T cell receptor (beta chain) sequence together with its context. At one end, the junction sequence differs from germline, possibly due to a read error. This sample was included in a study of technical replicates of blood from several donors. Produced via immunoSEQ multiplex PCR; TCRdb's table is partial and in-frame only. The sample includes 72,000 or so clones, approximately 94% of them seen just once. Germline CDR1 reads LGHNA; CDR2 reads YSLEER. The CDR3 loop spans 14 amino acids. V usage is TRBV4-3 and J usage is TRBJ2-3; maybe TRBD2 (5 bases). The clonotype originates from a human donor in good health. The sequenced sample was T cells isolated from PBMCs. CDR3 residues: CASSQDTGRAKVDF. In DNA, the CDR3 is TGCGCCAGCAGCCAAGATACCGGGCGGGCGAAAGTGGATTTT.